The text below deals with one TCR beta chain. The V segment lost 7 bases and the J segment 1 base; nucleotides outside the gene matches: 7. The CDR3 extends over 15 amino acids. Germline V CDR1 and CDR2: SNHLY, FYNNEI. The entry originates in a study of beta chain features in type 1 diabetes. Since all of the isolated RNA was reverse transcribed, expressed TCRB transcripts were what got sequenced. Libraries were prepared by immunoSEQ multiplex PCR; TCRdb keeps only in-frame clonotypes and omits some of them. The sample consists of just over 450,000 clones, roughly 30% of them appearing once. Source material: naive CD4+ T cells from blood. The source of this sequence is a man aged 18-30 years in good health. This chain connects TRBV2 to TRBJ2-3; 8 nucleotides align to TRBD2. As DNA, the CDR3 is TGTGCCAGCACTAGGACTAGCACCGGCACAGATACGCAGTATTTT. It specifies CASTRTSTGTDTQYF.